Following are 7 T cell receptor beta chains from one sample sequenced in a study of CD8 T cells in ankylosing spondylitis (dated by TCRdb to between 2016 and 2019). The library relied on 5' RACE. The instrument given in TCRdb is Illumina HiSeq 2500. TCRdb handled the public reads itself, with Q25 trimming in fastp and clone calling in MiXCR, and kept productive beta chains. Here each entry gathers all rows of one CDR3 protein and keeps the most common genes and DNA. The sample yields just over 350,000 distinct CDR3 sequences; roughly 20% were counted once. Clones ranked in the top ten supply roughly 14% of the sample. The sample comprised blood, either unsorted or a sorted T cell fraction (not recorded which). The receptors were sampled from a male donor with ankylosing spondylitis or in good health (not recorded which).

CDR3 in DNA: TGCGCCAGCAGCACCCCGGGACAGGGGGTTTACGAGCAGTACTTC. It encodes CASSTPGQGVYEQYF. The chain recombines TRBV10-2 with TRBJ2-7, with 11 bases identical to TRBD1. The CDR3 runs to 15 residues. V trimming: 6 bases; J trimming: 4 bases; junction bases outside the gene matches: 8. In germline, CDR1 is WSHSY, CDR2 SAAADI.

This clonotype showed up just a few times. This sequence joins TRBV20-1 and TRBJ2-7; D might be TRBD1 (6 bases). Germline V gene sequence: CDR1 DFQATT, CDR2 SNEGSKA (reference sequence). Between the trimmed V and J ends, which lost 8 bases and 1 base, there was a span of 15 bases. The length of the CDR3 is 13 residues. CDR3 in amino acids: CSTRQAGSYEQYF. The CDR3, as DNA: TGCAGTACCAGACAGGCCGGATCCTACGAGCAGTACTTC.

V usage is TRBV10-2 and J usage is TRBJ1-5; perhaps TRBD1 as D (5 bases). The CDR3 consists of 14 residues. V was clipped by 11 bases and J by 0 bases, with 14 bases between them. Germline loops: CDR1 WSHSY, CDR2 SAAADI. The CDR3, as DNA: TGCGCCTTAAGGACAAGAACTAGCAATCAGCCCCAGCATTTT. Translation: CALRTRTSNQPQHF.

The J gene is TRBJ1-2, the V gene TRBV6-2 or TRBV6-3; no clear D. The CDR3 consists of 14 residues. Germline CDR1 is MNHEY and CDR2 is SVGEGT. The V end was cut by 4 bases, the J end by 4 bases, with 13 bases between. This CDR3 reads CASSWPDPIYGYTF. DNA for the CDR3: TGTGCCAGCAGTTGGCCGGACCCAATCTATGGCTACACCTTC.

V is TRBV5-1 and J is TRBJ2-7; 7 nucleotides align to TRBD2. The V gene end was trimmed by 4 bases and the J gene end by 7 bases; junction bases not matched to a gene: 8. Germline V gene sequence: CDR1 SGHRS, CDR2 YFSETQ. The CDR3 totals 13 residues. The CDR3 DNA reads as TGCGCCAGCAGCGTTCGCCAGGGAGGGGAGCAGTACTTC. It encodes CASSVRQGGEQYF.

This clonotype was observed once. The genes are TRBV12-3 or TRBV12-4 and TRBJ2-7; 9 nucleotides agree with TRBD1. The ends lost 6 bases at V and 2 bases at J; junction bases unmatched: 5. The length of the CDR3 is 14 residues. The CDR3 DNA reads as TGTGCCAGCAGGGACAGGGGACCCCCCTACGAGCAGTACTTC. This encodes CASRDRGPPYEQYF.

This clonotype showed up just a few times. The chain couples TRBV4-1 to TRBJ2-3; TRBD2 matches at 8 bases. CDR1 is MGHRA and CDR2 is YSYEKL in the germline V gene. The CDR3 covers 16 residues. V lost 2 bases and J lost 3; bases outside the gene matches: 7. CDR3 region: CASSQFSGVGTDTQYF. The CDR3, as DNA: TGCGCCAGCAGCCAATTTAGCGGGGTGGGTACAGATACGCAGTATTTT.